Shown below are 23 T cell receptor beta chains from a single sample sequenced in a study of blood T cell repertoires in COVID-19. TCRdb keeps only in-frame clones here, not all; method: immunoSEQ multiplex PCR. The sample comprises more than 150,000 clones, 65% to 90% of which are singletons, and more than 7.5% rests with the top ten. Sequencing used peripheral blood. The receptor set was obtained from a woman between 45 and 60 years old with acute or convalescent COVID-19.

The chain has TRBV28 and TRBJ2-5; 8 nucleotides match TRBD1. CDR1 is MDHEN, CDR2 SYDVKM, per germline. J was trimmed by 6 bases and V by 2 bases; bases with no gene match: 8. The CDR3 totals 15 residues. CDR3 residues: CASSLPFQGAKTQYF. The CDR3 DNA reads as TGTGCCAGCAGTTTACCTTTTCAGGGGGCTAAGACCCAGTACTTC.

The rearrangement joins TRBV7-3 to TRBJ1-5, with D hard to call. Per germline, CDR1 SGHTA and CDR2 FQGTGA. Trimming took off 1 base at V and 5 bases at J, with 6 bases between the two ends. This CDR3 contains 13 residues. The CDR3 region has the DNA TGTGCCAGCAGCTTAAACGAGGATCAGCCCCAGCATTTT. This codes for CASSLNEDQPQHF.

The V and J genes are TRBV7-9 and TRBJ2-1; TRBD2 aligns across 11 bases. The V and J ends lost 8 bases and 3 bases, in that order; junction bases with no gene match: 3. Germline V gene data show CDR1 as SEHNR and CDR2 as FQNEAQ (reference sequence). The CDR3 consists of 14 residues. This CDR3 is CASVGTSGYNEQFF. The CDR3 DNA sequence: TGTGCCAGCGTTGGGACTAGCGGCTACAATGAGCAGTTCTTC.

The CDR3 loop is CASSSQRGRDFTDTQYF. The DNA of the CDR3 is TGTGCCAGCAGCTCCCAAAGAGGTCGGGACTTCACAGATACGCAGTATTTT. This sequence joins TRBV5-8 and TRBJ2-3, with a possible D match to TRBD2 (6 bases). The CDR3 extends over 17 amino acids. Germline-derived CDR1 and CDR2 are SGHTS and YDEGEE. Trimming removed 3 bases at V and 2 bases at J, with 19 bases between.

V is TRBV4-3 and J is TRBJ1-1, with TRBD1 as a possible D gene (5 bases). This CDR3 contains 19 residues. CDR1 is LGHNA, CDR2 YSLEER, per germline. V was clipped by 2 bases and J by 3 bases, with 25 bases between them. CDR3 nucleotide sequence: TGCGCCAGCAGCCAATATACGACCCAGGGAGGGAGTGTGGACACTGAAGCTTTCTTT. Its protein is CASSQYTTQGGSVDTEAFF.

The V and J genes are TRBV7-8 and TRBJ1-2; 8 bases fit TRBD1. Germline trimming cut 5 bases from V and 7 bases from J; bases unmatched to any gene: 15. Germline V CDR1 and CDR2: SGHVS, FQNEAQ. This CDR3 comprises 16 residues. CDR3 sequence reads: CASSQGRWQGAGGYTF. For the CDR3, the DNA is TGTGCCAGCAGCCAGGGGCGGTGGCAGGGGGCGGGTGGCTACACCTTC.

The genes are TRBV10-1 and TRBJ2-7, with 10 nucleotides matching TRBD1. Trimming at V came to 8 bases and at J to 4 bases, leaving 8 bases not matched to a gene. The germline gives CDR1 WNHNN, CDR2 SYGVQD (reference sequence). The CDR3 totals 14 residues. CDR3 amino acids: CASYVRDRGYEQYF. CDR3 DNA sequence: TGCGCCAGCTATGTCCGGGACAGGGGTTACGAGCAGTACTTC.

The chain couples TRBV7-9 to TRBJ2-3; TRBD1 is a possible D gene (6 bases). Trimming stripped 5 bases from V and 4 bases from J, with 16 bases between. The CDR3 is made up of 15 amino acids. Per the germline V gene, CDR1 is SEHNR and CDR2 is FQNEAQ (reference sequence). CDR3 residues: CASSPGQHVPDTQYF. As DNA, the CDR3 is TGTGCCAGCAGCCCAGGACAGCACGTACCAGATACGCAGTATTTT.

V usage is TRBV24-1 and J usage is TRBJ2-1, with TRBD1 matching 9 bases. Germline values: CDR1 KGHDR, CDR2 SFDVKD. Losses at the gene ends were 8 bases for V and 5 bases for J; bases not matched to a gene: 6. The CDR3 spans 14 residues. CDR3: CATTGTGIHNEQFF. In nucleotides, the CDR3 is TGTGCCACCACCGGGACAGGGATTCACAATGAGCAGTTCTTC.

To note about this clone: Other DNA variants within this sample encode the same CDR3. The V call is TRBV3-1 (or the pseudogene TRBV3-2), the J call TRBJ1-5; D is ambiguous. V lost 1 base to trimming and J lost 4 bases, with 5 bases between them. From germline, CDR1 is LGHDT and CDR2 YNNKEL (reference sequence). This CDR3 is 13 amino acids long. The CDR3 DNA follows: TGTGCCAGCAGCCAAGGAGGAAATCAGCCCCAGCATTTT. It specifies CASSQGGNQPQHF.

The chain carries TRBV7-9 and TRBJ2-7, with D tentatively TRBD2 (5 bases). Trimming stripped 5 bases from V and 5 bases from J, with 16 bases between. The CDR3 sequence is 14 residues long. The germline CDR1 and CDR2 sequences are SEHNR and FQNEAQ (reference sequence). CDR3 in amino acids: CASSPKGEWHEQYF. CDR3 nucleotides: TGTGCCAGCAGCCCCAAGGGAGAATGGCACGAGCAGTACTTC. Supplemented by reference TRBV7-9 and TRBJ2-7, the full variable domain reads DTGVSQNPRHKITKRGQNVTFRCDPISEHNRLYWYRQTLGQGPEFLTYFQNEAQLEKSRLLSDRFSAERPKGSFSTLEIQRTEQGDSAMYLCASSPKGEWHEQYFGPGTRLTVT.

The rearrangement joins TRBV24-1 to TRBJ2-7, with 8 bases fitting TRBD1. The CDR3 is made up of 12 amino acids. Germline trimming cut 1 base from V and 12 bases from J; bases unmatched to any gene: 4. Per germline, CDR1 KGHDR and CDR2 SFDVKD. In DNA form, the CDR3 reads TGTGCCACCAGTGATTTCCGGGACAGGATGTACTTC. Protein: CATSDFRDRMYF.

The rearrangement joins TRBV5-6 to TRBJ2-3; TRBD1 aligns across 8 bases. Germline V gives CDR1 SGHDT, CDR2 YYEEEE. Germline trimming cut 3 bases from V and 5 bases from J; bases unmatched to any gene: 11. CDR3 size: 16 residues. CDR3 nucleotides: TGTGCCAGCAGCTCCAGGGACAGGATGACTGGAGATACGCAGTATTTT. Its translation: CASSSRDRMTGDTQYF.

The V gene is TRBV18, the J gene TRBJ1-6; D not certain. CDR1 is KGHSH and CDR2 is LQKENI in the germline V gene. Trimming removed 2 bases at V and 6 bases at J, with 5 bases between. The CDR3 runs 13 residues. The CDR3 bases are TGTGCCAGCTCACCATCCAGTAATTCACCCCTCCACTTT. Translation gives CASSPSSNSPLHF.

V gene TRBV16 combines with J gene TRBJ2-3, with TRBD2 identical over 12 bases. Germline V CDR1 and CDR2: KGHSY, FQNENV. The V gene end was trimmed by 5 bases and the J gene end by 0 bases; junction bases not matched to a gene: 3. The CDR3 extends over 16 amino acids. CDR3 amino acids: CASSVTSGRSTDTQYF. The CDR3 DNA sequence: TGTGCCAGCAGCGTCACTAGCGGGAGGAGCACAGATACGCAGTATTTT.

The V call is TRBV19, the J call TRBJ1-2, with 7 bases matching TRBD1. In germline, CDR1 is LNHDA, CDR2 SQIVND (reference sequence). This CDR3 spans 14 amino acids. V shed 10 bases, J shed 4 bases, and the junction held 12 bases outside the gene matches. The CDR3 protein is CATEASRGVYGYTF. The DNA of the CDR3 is TGTGCCACCGAGGCGAGCAGGGGGGTCTATGGCTACACCTTC.

Here the CDR3 reads CAWTSGYTGELFF. Here the CDR3 DNA reads TGTGCCTGGACGTCAGGGTACACCGGGGAGCTGTTTTTT. This sequence joins TRBV30 and TRBJ2-2; D perhaps matches TRBD1 (5 bases). Germline V gene lookup returns CDR1 GTSNPN and CDR2 SVGIG (reference sequence). Between the trimmed V and J ends, which lost 4 bases and 3 bases, there was a span of 9 bases. The CDR3 runs to 13 residues.

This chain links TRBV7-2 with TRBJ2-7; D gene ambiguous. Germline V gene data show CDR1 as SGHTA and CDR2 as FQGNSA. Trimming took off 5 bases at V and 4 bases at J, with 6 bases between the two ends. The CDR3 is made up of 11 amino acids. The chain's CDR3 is CASSPGYEQYF. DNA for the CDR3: TGTGCCAGCAGCCCCGGGTACGAGCAGTACTTC.

In DNA, the CDR3 is TGTGCCAGCAGTGAAGCGGGACAGGGTCCCTACTATGGCTACACCTTC. Its translation: CASSEAGQGPYYGYTF. J is TRBJ1-2 and V is TRBV2; 9 bases are a match to TRBD1. The CDR3 length is 16 residues. The V and J ends lost 0 bases and 3 bases, in that order; junction bases with no gene match: 5. Germline V CDR1 and CDR2: SNHLY, FYNNEI. Full variable domain (remainder filled in from reference TRBV2 and TRBJ1-2): EPEVTQTPSHQVTQMGQEVILRCVPISNHLYFYWYRQILGQKVEFLVSFYNNEISEKSEIFDDQFSVERPDGSNFTLKIRSTKLEDSAMYFCASSEAGQGPYYGYTFGSGTRLTVV.

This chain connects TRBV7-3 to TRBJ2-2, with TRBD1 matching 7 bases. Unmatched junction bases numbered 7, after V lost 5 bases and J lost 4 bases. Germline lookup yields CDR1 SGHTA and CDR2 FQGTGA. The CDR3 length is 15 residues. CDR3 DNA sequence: TGTGCCAGCAGCCGACAGGGCTTGGGCACCGGGGAGCTGTTTTTT. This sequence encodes CASSRQGLGTGELFF.

Written as DNA, the CDR3 is TGTGCCATCAGTGGCTTAGCGAACACCGGGGAGCTGTTTTTT. It yields the protein CAISGLANTGELFF. The chain combines TRBV10-3 with TRBJ2-2; D is unresolved. V lost 4 bases and J 0 bases, leaving 6 bases between the germline ends. The CDR3 loop spans 14 amino acids. Germline values: CDR1 ENHRY, CDR2 SYGVKD.

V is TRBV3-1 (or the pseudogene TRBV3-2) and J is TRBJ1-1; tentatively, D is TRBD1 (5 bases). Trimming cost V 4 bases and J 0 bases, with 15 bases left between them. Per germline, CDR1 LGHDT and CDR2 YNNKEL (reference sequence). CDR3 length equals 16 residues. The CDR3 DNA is TGTGCCAGCAGCCGGGGGGACGGACTCATGAACACTGAAGCTTTCTTT. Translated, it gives CASSRGDGLMNTEAFF.

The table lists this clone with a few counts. The DNA of the CDR3 is TGTGCCAGTAGTATAGTTAACAGGGGGTACAATCAGCCCCAGCATTTT. Residues: CASSIVNRGYNQPQHF. The chain recombines TRBV19 with TRBJ1-5; 8 nucleotides agree with TRBD1. Germline CDR1 is LNHDA and CDR2 is SQIVND (reference sequence). The V segment lost 1 base and the J segment 3 bases; nucleotides outside the gene matches: 5. The CDR3 has 16 residues. Combining the CDR3 with reference TRBV19 and TRBJ1-5 gives the whole variable domain DGGITQSPKYLFRKEGQNVTLSCEQNLNHDAMYWYRQDPGQGLRLIYYSQIVNDFQKGDIAEGYSVSREKKESFPLTVTSAQKNPTAFYLCASSIVNRGYNQPQHFGDGTRLSIL.